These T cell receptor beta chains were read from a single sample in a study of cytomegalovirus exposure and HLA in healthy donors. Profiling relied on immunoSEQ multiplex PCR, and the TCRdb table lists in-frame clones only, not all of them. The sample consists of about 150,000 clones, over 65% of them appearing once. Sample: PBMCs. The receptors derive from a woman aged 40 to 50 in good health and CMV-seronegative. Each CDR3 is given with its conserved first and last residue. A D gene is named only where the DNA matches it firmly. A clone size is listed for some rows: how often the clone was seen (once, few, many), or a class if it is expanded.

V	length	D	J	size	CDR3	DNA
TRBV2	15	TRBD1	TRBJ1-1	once	CASNLQGKGNTEAFF	TGTGCCAGCAACCTACAGGGGAAGGGAAACACTGAAGCTTTCTTT
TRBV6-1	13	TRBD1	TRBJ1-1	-	CASSADRDTEAFF	TGTGCCAGCAGTGCGGACAGGGACACTGAAGCTTTCTTT
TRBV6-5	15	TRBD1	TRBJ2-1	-	CASRSTGGPYNEQFF	TGTGCCAGCAGGAGTACAGGGGGTCCCTACAATGAGCAGTTCTTC
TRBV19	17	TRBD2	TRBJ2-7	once	CASSTGLAGGVTYEQYF	TGTGCCAGTAGTACGGGACTAGCGGGGGGGGTTACCTACGAGCAGTACTTC
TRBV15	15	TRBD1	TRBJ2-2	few	CATRAGTGITGELFF	TGTGCCACCAGGGCCGGGACAGGGATCACCGGGGAGCTGTTTTTT
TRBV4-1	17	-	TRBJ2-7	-	CASSPRVAVVKTREQYF	TGCGCCAGCAGCCCCCGGGTAGCGGTGGTGAAGACTCGCGAGCAGTACTTC
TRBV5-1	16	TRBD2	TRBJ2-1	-	CASSATSGSSYNEQFF	TGCGCCAGCAGCGCCACTAGCGGGAGCTCCTACAATGAGCAGTTCTTC
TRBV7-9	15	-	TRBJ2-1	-	CASSPGLAHYNEQFF	TGTGCCAGCAGCCCTGGTCTAGCGCACTACAATGAGCAGTTCTTC
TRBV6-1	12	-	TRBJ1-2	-	CASTEVDLGYTF	TGTGCCAGCACGGAGGTAGACCTTGGCTACACCTTC
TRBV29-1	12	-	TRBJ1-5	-	CSVGQGNQPQHF	TGCAGCGTTGGACAGGGCAATCAGCCCCAGCATTTT
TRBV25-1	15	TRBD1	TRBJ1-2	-	CASSETGRGLRGYTF	TGTGCCAGCAGTGAAACGGGCAGGGGGCTGCGTGGCTACACCTTC
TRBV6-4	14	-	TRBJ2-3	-	CASSDGQHTDTQYF	TGTGCCAGCAGTGACGGGCAGCACACAGATACGCAGTATTTT
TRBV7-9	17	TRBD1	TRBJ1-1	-	CASSSSSTGGLYTEAFF	TGTGCCAGCAGCTCATCGTCGACAGGGGGCCTGTACACTGAAGCTTTCTTT
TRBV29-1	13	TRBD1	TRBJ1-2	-	CSVGTGSDYGYTF	TGCAGCGTAGGGACAGGGAGCGACTATGGCTACACCTTC
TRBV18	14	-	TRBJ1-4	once	CASSRNTVNEKLFF	TGTGCCAGCTCACGGAACACAGTCAATGAAAAACTGTTTTTT
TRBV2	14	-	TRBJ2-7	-	CASRPIKDRGEQYF	TGTGCCAGCAGACCCATAAAAGACCGGGGCGAGCAGTACTTC
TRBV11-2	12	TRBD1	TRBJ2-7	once	CASSPQGDEQYF	TGTGCCAGCAGCCCACAGGGGGACGAGCAGTACTTC
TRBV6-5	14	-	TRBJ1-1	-	CASSYSGTNTEAFF	TGTGCCAGCAGTTACTCCGGGACAAACACTGAAGCTTTCTTT
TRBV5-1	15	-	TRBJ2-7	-	CASSLAGVGNYEQYF	TGCGCCAGCAGCTTGGCTGGGGTCGGGAACTACGAGCAGTACTTC
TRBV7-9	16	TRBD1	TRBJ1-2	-	CSSSSMRQGGLLGYTF	TGTTCCAGCAGCTCAATGAGACAGGGGGGGCTTCTCGGCTACACCTTC
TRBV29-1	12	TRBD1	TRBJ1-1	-	CSASTGATEAFF	TGCAGCGCCTCTACAGGGGCCACTGAAGCTTTCTTT
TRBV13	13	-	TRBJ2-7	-	CASSSPSSYEQYF	TGTGCCAGCAGCTCCCCGAGTTCCTACGAGCAGTACTTC
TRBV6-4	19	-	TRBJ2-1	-	CASSQQGASRDKGYNEQFF	TGTGCCAGCAGCCAACAAGGGGCGTCAAGGGACAAAGGCTACAATGAGCAGTTCTTC
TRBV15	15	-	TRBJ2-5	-	CATSRAGQGQETQYF	TGTGCCACCAGCAGAGCGGGGCAGGGGCAAGAGACCCAGTACTTC
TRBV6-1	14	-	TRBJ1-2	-	CASRGGDKLNGYTF	TGTGCCAGCAGGGGGGGGGACAAACTTAATGGCTACACCTTC
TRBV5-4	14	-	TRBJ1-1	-	CASREAVPNTEAFF	TGTGCCAGCAGAGAGGCTGTTCCGAACACTGAAGCTTTCTTT
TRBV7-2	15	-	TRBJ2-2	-	CASSLSAAGTGELFF	TGTGCCAGCAGCTTAAGCGCGGCGGGTACCGGGGAGCTGTTTTTT
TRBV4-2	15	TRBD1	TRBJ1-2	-	CASRPSDRGEAGYTF	TGTGCCAGCAGGCCTTCGGACAGGGGCGAGGCTGGCTACACCTTC
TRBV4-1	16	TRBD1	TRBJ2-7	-	CASSHKQGTASYEQYF	TGCGCCAGCAGCCATAAACAAGGGACAGCCTCCTACGAGCAGTACTTC
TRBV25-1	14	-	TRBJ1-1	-	CASSEGQGWMEAFF	TGTGCCAGCAGTGAAGGGCAGGGGTGGATGGAAGCTTTCTTT
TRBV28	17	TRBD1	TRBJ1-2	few	CASSLNPGTGGGYGYTF	TGTGCCAGCAGTTTAAATCCCGGGACAGGGGGCGGTTATGGCTACACCTTC
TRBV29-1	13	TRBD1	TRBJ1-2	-	CSVGSGGRNGYTF	TGCAGCGTAGGATCAGGGGGCAGGAATGGCTACACCTTC
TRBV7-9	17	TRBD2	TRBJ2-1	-	CASSWGLAGGSYNEQFF	TGTGCCAGCAGCTGGGGACTAGCGGGTGGTTCCTACAATGAGCAGTTCTTC